Following are 23 T cell receptor beta chains from one sample sequenced in a study of blood T cell repertoires in COVID-19. TCRdb keeps only in-frame clones here, not all; method: immunoSEQ multiplex PCR. The sample contains over 55,000 clones, 75% to 90% of which appear only once. Sequences were obtained from peripheral blood. The receptors come from a woman older than 75 with COVID-19, enrolled during active disease.

CDR3 in amino acids: CASSPGAGGTDTQYF. DNA of the CDR3: TGTGCCAGTAGTCCAGGGGCAGGGGGTACAGATACGCAGTATTTT. The chain couples TRBV19 to TRBJ2-3; 7 positions match TRBD1. V lost 5 bases and J lost 3; bases outside the gene matches: 8. CDR3 length: 15 amino acids. CDR1 is LNHDA, CDR2 SQIVND, per germline (reference sequence).

V gene TRBV14 combines with J gene TRBJ2-2; D unresolved. Trimming left V 3 bases short and J 5 bases short, with 13 bases between. There are 15 residues in the CDR3. CDR1 is SGHDN, CDR2 FVKESK, per germline. CDR3 sequence: CASSHRMGKTGELFF. CDR3 nucleotide sequence: TGTGCCAGCAGCCACAGGATGGGTAAAACCGGGGAGCTGTTTTTT.

This clone came up a few times. This chain connects TRBV4-1 to TRBJ2-2; TRBD1 aligns across 7 bases. With 8 bases clipped from V and 4 bases from J, the junction kept 7 bases outside the gene matches. There are 14 residues in the CDR3. Looked up from germline, CDR1 is MGHRA and CDR2 is YSYEKL. CDR3 sequence: CASQGDRSTGELFF. The CDR3 DNA follows: TGCGCCAGCCAAGGGGACAGAAGCACCGGGGAGCTGTTTTTT.

This sequence joins TRBV7-8 and TRBJ1-5, with 11 bases matching TRBD1. Germline assignment: CDR1 SGHVS and CDR2 FQNEAQ. V was clipped by 5 bases and J by 7 bases; unmatched bases: 7. This CDR3 region has 15 residues. CDR3 region: CASSPGTGGNQPQHF. CDR3 coding DNA: TGTGCCAGCAGCCCCGGGACAGGGGGTAACCAGCCCCAGCATTTT.

Only a few counts were recorded for this clone. The CDR3 spells CASSYGQNTEAFF. The DNA of the CDR3 is TGTGCCAGCAGCTATGGACAGAACACTGAAGCTTTCTTT. The rearrangement links TRBV5-5 to TRBJ1-1; TRBD1 is a possible D gene (5 bases). The CDR3 covers 13 residues. Germline values: CDR1 SGHKS, CDR2 YYEKEE (reference sequence). The V end was cut by 3 bases, the J end by 1 base, with 7 bases between.

DNA for the CDR3: TGTGCCTGGAATCCGGGGATGGGTGGCTACACCTTC. Amino acid sequence: CAWNPGMGGYTF. V usage is TRBV30 and J usage is TRBJ1-2; no clear D gene. Germline values: CDR1 GTSNPN, CDR2 SVGIG (reference sequence). This CDR3 has 12 amino acids. The germline V and J ends were trimmed by 4 bases and 7 bases, with 13 bases remaining between them.

This sequence joins TRBV13 and TRBJ2-1, with 12 positions matching TRBD2. From germline, CDR1 is PRHDT and CDR2 FYEKMQ (reference sequence). The CDR3 consists of 21 residues. The V segment lost 1 base and the J segment 0 bases; nucleotides outside the gene matches: 13. As DNA, the CDR3 is TGTGCCAGCAGCTTAGTTCGACAGGGCCTAGCGGGGGGGTACTCCTACAATGAGCAGTTCTTC. It is translated as CASSLVRQGLAGGYSYNEQFF.

The V call is TRBV13, the J call TRBJ2-3; a weak D match, TRBD1 (6 bases). The CDR3 loop spans 16 amino acids. V gave up 2 bases and J gave up 1 base, with 13 bases separating them. Germline CDR1 is PRHDT and CDR2 is FYEKMQ (reference sequence). CDR3: CASSLRQGYGTDTQYF. The CDR3, as DNA: TGTGCCAGCAGCTTACGGCAGGGGTACGGCACAGATACGCAGTATTTT.

This clone showed up just once. This chain connects TRBV7-8 to TRBJ2-6, with D maybe TRBD1 (5 bases). Between the trimmed V and J ends, which lost 3 bases and 1 base, there was a span of 10 bases. CDR1 and CDR2 from the germline V gene are SGHVS and FQNEAQ. This CDR3 is built from 16 residues. The CDR3 bases are TGTGCCAGCAGCTTTTACCAGGGTTCTGGGGCCAACGTCCTGACTTTC. It is translated as CASSFYQGSGANVLTF. The variable domain in full, completed from reference TRBV7-8 and TRBJ2-6, reads GAGVSQSPRYKVAKRGQDVALRCDPISGHVSLFWYQQALGQGPEFLTYFQNEAQLDKSGLPSDRFFAERPEGSVSTLKIQRTQQEDSAVYLCASSFYQGSGANVLTFGAGSRLTVL.

This chain connects TRBV4-1 to TRBJ2-3, with a possible D match to TRBD2 (6 bases). V was shortened by 4 bases and J by 6 bases, with 11 bases between the two germline ends. Per the germline V gene, CDR1 is MGHRA and CDR2 is YSYEKL. The CDR3 has 13 residues. The CDR3 DNA reads as TGCGCCAGCAGCCGGCTCGCGGGGGATACGCAGTATTTT. Protein: CASSRLAGDTQYF.

The CDR3 DNA is TGTGCCAGCAGCTGGGCGGACAGGGGGGGCAATCAGCCCCAGCATTTT. Residues: CASSWADRGGNQPQHF. This chain joins TRBV5-8 and TRBJ1-5, with 10 bases aligning to TRBD1. Germline V gene data show CDR1 as SGHTS and CDR2 as YDEGEE. With V trimmed by 3 bases and J by 2 bases, 5 bases remained unmatched. The CDR3 is made up of 16 amino acids.

This chain connects TRBV3-1 (or the pseudogene TRBV3-2) to TRBJ2-7; D is unresolved. The CDR3 length is 14 residues. From germline, CDR1 is LGHDT and CDR2 YNNKEL (reference sequence). Trimming stripped 0 bases from V and 0 bases from J, with 6 bases between. For the CDR3, the DNA is TGTGCCAGCAGCCAAGATGGGCACTCCTACGAGCAGTACTTC. Its translation is CASSQDGHSYEQYF.

There are a few counts of this clone. J is TRBJ1-6 and V is TRBV6-6; 8 positions match TRBD1. This CDR3 contains 15 residues. The germline gives CDR1 MNHNY, CDR2 SVGAGI (reference sequence). The junction had 8 bases not matched to a gene; V was cut back by 6 bases and J by 7 bases. Here the CDR3 DNA reads TGTGCCAGCAGCAATGGACAGGGAAGGAATTCACCCCTCCACTTT. It codes for CASSNGQGRNSPLHF.

J is TRBJ2-1 and V is TRBV9, with 9 bases lining up with TRBD1. After removal of 4 bases from V and 2 bases from J, the junction contained 7 bases not matched to a gene. In germline, CDR1 is SGDLS, CDR2 YYNGEE. There are 16 residues in the CDR3. The CDR3 sequence: CASSPRQGVAYNEQFF. The CDR3, as DNA: TGTGCCAGCAGCCCCCGACAGGGGGTGGCCTACAATGAGCAGTTCTTC.

The gene calls are TRBV7-2 and TRBJ1-3, with D tentatively TRBD1 (6 bases). CDR1 is SGHTA, CDR2 FQGNSA, per germline. The V end lost 5 bases, the J end lost 4 bases, and 9 bases lay between the germline ends. The length of the CDR3 is 13 residues. CDR3 sequence (DNA): TGTGCCAGCAGCCAAGACAGGGGAAACACCATATATTTT. Residues: CASSQDRGNTIYF.

The chain carries TRBV6-5 and TRBJ2-1, with TRBD2 matching 12 bases. This CDR3 spans 15 amino acids. J lost 8 bases, V lost 5 bases, and 7 bases had no gene match. The germline CDR1 and CDR2 sequences are MNHEY and SVGAGI. CDR3 amino acids: CASSPSGGAFYEQFF. CDR3 sequence (DNA): TGTGCCAGCAGTCCTAGCGGGGGGGCTTTCTATGAGCAGTTCTTC.

The J gene is TRBJ1-5, the V gene TRBV30; possible D gene TRBD1, 5 bases. V was pared by 0 bases and J by 5 bases, with 20 bases between. The V gene's germline CDR1 is GTSNPN and CDR2 SVGIG (reference sequence). This CDR3 contains 17 residues. The DNA of the CDR3 is TGTGCCTGGAGTGTAATTTCTGGGCAGGGAATTTATCAGCCCCAGCATTTT. Translating gives CAWSVISGQGIYQPQHF.

This chain joins TRBV5-4 and TRBJ1-4, with D possibly matching TRBD1 (6 bases). Germline V CDR1 and CDR2: SGHNT, YYREEE (reference sequence). This CDR3 contains 14 residues. The ends were cut back, 4 bases at V and 4 bases at J, with 11 bases in the middle. CDR3 sequence: CASSPGGLNEKLFF. The CDR3 DNA is TGTGCCAGCAGCCCGGGGGGCCTTAATGAAAAACTGTTTTTT. The full variable domain, completed using reference TRBV5-4 and TRBJ1-4, is ETGVTQSPTHLIKTRGQQVTLRCSSQSGHNTVSWYQQALGQGPQFIFQYYREEENGRGNFPPRFSGLQFPNYSSELNVNALELDDSALYLCASSPGGLNEKLFFGSGTQLSVL.

The genes are TRBV4-1 and TRBJ1-1; TRBD1 aligns across 8 bases. The CDR3 length is 16 residues. The V gene end was trimmed by 4 bases and the J gene end by 1 base; junction bases not matched to a gene: 8. CDR1 is MGHRA, CDR2 YSYEKL, per germline. The CDR3 is CASSPPTGAGNTEAFF. The CDR3 bases are TGCGCCAGCAGCCCTCCGACAGGGGCTGGGAACACTGAAGCTTTCTTT.

This clone was seen a single time. This chain joins TRBV6-4 and TRBJ2-5, with a possible D match to TRBD2 (7 bases). Trimming removed 0 bases at V and 5 bases at J, with 25 bases between. The CDR3 consists of 19 residues. Germline-derived CDR1 and CDR2 are MRHNA and SNTAGT. This CDR3 is CASSDSHRGGRPHGETQYF. The CDR3 DNA reads as TGTGCCAGCAGTGACTCCCATCGCGGGGGCCGCCCTCATGGTGAGACCCAGTACTTC.

The chain is built from TRBV3-1 (or the pseudogene TRBV3-2) and TRBJ2-3; D may be TRBD1 (5 bases). The CDR3 extends over 14 amino acids. V lost 5 bases and J lost 2, with 11 bases in between. Germline CDR1 and CDR2: LGHDT and YNNKEL (reference sequence). The CDR3 nucleotides are TGTGCCAGCAGCTACCAGGGATACACAGATACGCAGTATTTT. It is translated as CASSYQGYTDTQYF.

The chain combines TRBV20-1 with TRBJ2-6, with 8 bases aligning to TRBD1. The CDR3 totals 15 residues. In germline, CDR1 is DFQATT, CDR2 SNEGSKA (reference sequence). With V trimmed by 3 bases and J by 4 bases, 5 bases remained unmatched. The CDR3 spells CSASPDRAGANVLTF. The CDR3 region has the DNA TGCAGTGCTAGTCCGGACAGGGCCGGGGCCAACGTCCTGACTTTC.

The chain joins TRBV12-3 or TRBV12-4 to TRBJ2-3; the D gene is possibly TRBD1 (6 bases). V dropped 6 bases and J dropped 4 bases, with 11 bases sitting between them. The CDR3 length is 13 residues. The CDR3, as DNA: TGTGCCAGCAGCCAGGGGATTGCAGATACGCAGTATTTT. This encodes CASSQGIADTQYF.